The sequence of this T cell receptor beta chain was determined in a study of blood T cell repertoires in COVID-19. Clones were read by immunoSEQ multiplex PCR, and TCRdb kept only the in-frame ones, dropping some. Seen here are 120,000 or so clones, around 82% observed once, and the top ten hold more than 5%. The CDR3 runs 15 residues. Germline-derived CDR1 and CDR2 are MNHEY and SVGEGT. The V and J ends lost 2 bases and 1 base, in that order; junction bases with no gene match: 1. The receptor comes from a man older than 75 with active or convalescent COVID-19. The chain has TRBV6-2 or TRBV6-3 and TRBJ1-5; TRBD1 aligns across 8 bases. Material: peripheral blood. The CDR3, as DNA: TGTGCCAGCAGTTACACAGGGGGAAGCAATCAGCCCCAGCATTTT. Its protein is CASSYTGGSNQPQHF.